This T cell receptor (beta chain) derives from a study of regulatory T cells in long-lasting Graves disease. As for time point: persistent/refractory GD, antithyroid drugs over 5 years with positive TRAb. Isolated PBMC RNA provided the starting material for the TCR library. Germline CDR1 LGHDT, CDR2 YNNKEL (reference sequence). The V and J ends lost 4 bases and 4 bases respectively, with 13 bases between them. The CDR3 spans 14 residues. According to the study, TCR beta libraries were built with iRepertoire HTBI primers and CDR3-region Arm-PCR. One entry per CDR3 protein results from TCRdb running MiXCR on the multiplex PCR reads. The table has a few hundred thousand distinct CDR3 sequences, 20% to 25% seen once.

The TCR originated in a woman in her thirties or forties with Graves disease. This sequence joins TRBV3-1 and TRBJ1-1; D is perhaps TRBD1 (5 bases). Sequences were derived from peripheral blood mononuclear cells (PBMCs), sampled when the disease was refractory, from a patient treated with antithyroid drugs. CDR3 DNA: TGTGCCAGCAGCCCCGTAAGCGGGGCCACTGAAGCTTTCTTT. Protein: CASSPVSGATEAFF.